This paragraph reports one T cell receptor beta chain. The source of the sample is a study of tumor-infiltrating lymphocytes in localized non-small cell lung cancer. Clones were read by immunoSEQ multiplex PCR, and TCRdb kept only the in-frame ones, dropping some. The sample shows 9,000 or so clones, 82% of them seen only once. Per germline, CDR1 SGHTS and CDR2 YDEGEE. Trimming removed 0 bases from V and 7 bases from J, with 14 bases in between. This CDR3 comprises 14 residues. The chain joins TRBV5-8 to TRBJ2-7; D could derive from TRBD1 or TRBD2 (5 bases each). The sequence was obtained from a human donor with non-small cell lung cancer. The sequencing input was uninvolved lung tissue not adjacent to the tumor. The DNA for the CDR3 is TGTGCCAGCAGCTTGGGGGACGTCCTCAATGAGCAGTACTTC. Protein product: CASSLGDVLNEQYF. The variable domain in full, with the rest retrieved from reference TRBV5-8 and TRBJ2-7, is EAGVTQSPTHLIKTRGQQATLRCSPISGHTSVYWYQQALGLGLQFLLWYDEGEERNRGNFPPRFSGRQFPNYSSELNVNALELEDSALYLCASSLGDVLNEQYFGPGTRLTVT.